This T cell receptor (beta chain) was sequenced during a study of vaccination effects on CD4 cells after COVID-19. General study points: Researchers reported few convalescent patients and no early post-infection timepoints in the study.

The protocol was immunoSEQ multiplex PCR, while the TCRdb copy is restricted to in-frame clones and leaves out a portion. The sample yields more than 20,000 clones, more than 60% seen once. ViraFEST used viral peptide pools to expand antigen-specific CD4+ T cells before sequencing. Following an approximately ten-day culture, CD4+ T cells were purified. Two-dose vaccination with either BNT162b2 or mRNA-1273 was given to the participants. Half the medium was replaced with IL-2 medium on days 3 and 7. V lost 6 bases and J lost 4; bases outside the gene matches: 9. The CDR3 spans 15 residues. CDR1 is SGDLS, CDR2 YYNGEE, per germline. As for this clone: Its antigen is still unknown.

The gene calls are TRBV9 and TRBJ2-1; TRBD2 matches at 8 bases. This clonotype was sampled from a human donor who received a COVID-19 vaccine. The sample in question was CD4+ T cells from PBMCs cultured with SARS-CoV-2 spike peptides, obtained after COVID-19 vaccination. The CDR3 loop reads CASKQIAGLYNEQFF. CDR3 DNA: TGTGCCAGCAAACAAATAGCGGGGCTTTACAATGAGCAGTTCTTC.